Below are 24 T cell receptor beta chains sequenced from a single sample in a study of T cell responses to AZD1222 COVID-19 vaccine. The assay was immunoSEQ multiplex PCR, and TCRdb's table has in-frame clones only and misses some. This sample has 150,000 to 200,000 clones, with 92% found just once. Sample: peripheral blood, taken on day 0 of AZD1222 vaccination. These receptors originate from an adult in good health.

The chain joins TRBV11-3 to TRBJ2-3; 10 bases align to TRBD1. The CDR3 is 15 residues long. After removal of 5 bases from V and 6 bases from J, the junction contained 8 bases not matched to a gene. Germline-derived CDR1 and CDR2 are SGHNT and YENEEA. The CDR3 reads CASSIRQGAFDTQYF. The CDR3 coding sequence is TGTGCCAGCAGCATTAGACAGGGGGCCTTTGATACGCAGTATTTT. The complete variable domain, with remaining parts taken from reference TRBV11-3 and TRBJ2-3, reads EAGVVQSPRYKIIEKKQPVAFWCNPISGHNTLYWYLQNLGQGPELLIRYENEEAVDDSQLPKDRFSAERLKGVDSTLKIQPAELGDSAVYLCASSIRQGAFDTQYFGPGTRLTVL.

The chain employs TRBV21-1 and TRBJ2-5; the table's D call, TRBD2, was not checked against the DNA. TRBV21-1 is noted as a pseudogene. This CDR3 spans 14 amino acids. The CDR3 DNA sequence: TGTGCCAGCAGCAAAGCGGGAGGGCAAGAGACCCAGTACTTC. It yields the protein CASSKAGGQETQYF.

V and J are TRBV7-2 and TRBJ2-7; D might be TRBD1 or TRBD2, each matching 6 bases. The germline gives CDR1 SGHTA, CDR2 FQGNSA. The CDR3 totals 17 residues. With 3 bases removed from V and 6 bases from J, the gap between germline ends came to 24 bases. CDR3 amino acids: CASSFSPPPGGFGEQYF. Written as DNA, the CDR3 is TGTGCCAGCAGCTTTTCCCCACCCCCCGGGGGCTTCGGCGAGCAGTACTTC.

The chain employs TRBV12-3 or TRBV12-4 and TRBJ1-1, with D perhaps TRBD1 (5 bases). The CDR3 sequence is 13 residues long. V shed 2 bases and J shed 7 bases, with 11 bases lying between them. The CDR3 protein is CASSLRARDEAFF. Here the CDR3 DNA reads TGTGCCAGCAGTTTAAGGGCCAGGGATGAAGCTTTCTTT.

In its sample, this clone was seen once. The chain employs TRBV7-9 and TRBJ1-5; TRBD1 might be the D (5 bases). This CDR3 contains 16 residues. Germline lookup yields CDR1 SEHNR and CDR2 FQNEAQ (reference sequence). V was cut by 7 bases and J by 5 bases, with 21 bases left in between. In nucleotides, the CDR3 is TGTGCCAGCACCGAAGGTCCGGCCAGGGAGGATCAGCCCCAGCATTTT. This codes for CASTEGPAREDQPQHF. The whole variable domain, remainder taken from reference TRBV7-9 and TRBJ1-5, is DTGVSQNPRHKITKRGQNVTFRCDPISEHNRLYWYRQTLGQGPEFLTYFQNEAQLEKSRLLSDRFSAERPKGSFSTLEIQRTEQGDSAMYLCASTEGPAREDQPQHFGDGTRLSIL.

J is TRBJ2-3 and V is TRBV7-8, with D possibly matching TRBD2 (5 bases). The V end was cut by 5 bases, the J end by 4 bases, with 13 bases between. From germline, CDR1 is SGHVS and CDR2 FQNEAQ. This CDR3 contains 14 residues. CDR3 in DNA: TGTGCCAGCAGCCAAACCGAGGGCCCAGATACGCAGTATTTT. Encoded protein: CASSQTEGPDTQYF.

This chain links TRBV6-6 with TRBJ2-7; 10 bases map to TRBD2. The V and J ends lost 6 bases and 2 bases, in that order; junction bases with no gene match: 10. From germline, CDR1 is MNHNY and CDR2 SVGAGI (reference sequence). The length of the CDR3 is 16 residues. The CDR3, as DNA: TGTGCCAGCAGGACGGCCGGACTAGCGGCCACCTACGAGCAGTACTTC. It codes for CASRTAGLAATYEQYF.

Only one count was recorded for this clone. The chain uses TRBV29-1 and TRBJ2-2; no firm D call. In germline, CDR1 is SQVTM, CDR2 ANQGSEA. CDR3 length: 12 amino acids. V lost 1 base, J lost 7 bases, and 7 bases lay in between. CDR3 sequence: CSVEVQDGELFF. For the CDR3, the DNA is TGCAGCGTTGAAGTTCAGGACGGGGAGCTGTTTTTT.

The CDR3 DNA follows: TGTGCCAGCAGCCTGGTACGGGGGAACACTGAAGCTTTCTTT. The encoded protein is CASSLVRGNTEAFF. This sequence joins TRBV7-9 and TRBJ1-1; D is unclear. Trimming stripped 5 bases from V and 1 base from J, with 11 bases between. CDR3 length equals 14 residues. Germline loops: CDR1 SEHNR, CDR2 FQNEAQ (reference sequence).

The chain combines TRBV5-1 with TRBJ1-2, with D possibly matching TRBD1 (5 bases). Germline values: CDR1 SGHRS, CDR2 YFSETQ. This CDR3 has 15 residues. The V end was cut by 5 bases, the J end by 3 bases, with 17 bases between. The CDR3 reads CASRYTREGDYGYTF. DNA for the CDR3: TGCGCCAGCAGATATACACGCGAAGGGGACTATGGCTACACCTTC. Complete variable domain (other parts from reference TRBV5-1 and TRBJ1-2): KAGVTQTPRYLIKTRGQQVTLSCSPISGHRSVSWYQQTPGQGLQFLFEYFSETQRNKGNFPGRFSGRQFSNSRSEMNVSTLELGDSALYLCASRYTREGDYGYTFGSGTRLTVV.

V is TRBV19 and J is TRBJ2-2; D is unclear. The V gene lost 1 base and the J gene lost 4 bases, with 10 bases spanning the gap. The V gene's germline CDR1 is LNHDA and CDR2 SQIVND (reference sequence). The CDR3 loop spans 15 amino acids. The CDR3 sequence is CASSIVPPVTGELFF. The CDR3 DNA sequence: TGTGCCAGTAGTATAGTGCCACCTGTCACCGGGGAGCTGTTTTTT.

CDR3 sequence: CASSSSSGYGYTF. Here the CDR3 DNA reads TGTGCCAGCAGCTCGAGTAGTGGGTATGGCTACACCTTC. The chain joins TRBV11-2 to TRBJ1-2; D gene ambiguous. The CDR3 is 13 amino acids. Trimming cost V 4 bases and J 5 bases, with 11 bases left between them. Germline CDR1 is SGHAT and CDR2 is FQNNGV.

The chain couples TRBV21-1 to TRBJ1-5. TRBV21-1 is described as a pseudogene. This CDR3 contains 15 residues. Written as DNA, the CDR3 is TGTGCCAGCAGCAAAGTATGGGGAACGGATCAGCCCCAGCATTTT. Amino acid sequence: CASSKVWGTDQPQHF.

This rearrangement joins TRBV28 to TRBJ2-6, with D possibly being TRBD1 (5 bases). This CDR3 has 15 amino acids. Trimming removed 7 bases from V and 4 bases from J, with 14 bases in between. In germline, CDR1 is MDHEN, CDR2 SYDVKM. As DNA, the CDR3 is TGTGCCAGCATAGGGCCAGGGCTCGGGGCCAACGTCCTGACTTTC. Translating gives CASIGPGLGANVLTF.

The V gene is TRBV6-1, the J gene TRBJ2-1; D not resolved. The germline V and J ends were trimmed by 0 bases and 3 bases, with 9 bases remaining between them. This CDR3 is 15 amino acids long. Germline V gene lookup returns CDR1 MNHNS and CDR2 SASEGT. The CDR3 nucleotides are TGTGCCAGCAGTGAAGCCCTGTCCCGCTACAATGAGCAGTTCTTC. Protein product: CASSEALSRYNEQFF.

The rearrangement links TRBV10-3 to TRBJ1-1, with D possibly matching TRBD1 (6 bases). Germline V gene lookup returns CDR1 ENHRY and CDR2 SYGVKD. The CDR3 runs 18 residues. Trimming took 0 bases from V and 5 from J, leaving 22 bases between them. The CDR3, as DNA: TGTGCCATCAGTGAGTCAGCCGGGACACGAAAAAGGTGGACTGAAGCTTTCTTT. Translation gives CAISESAGTRKRWTEAFF.

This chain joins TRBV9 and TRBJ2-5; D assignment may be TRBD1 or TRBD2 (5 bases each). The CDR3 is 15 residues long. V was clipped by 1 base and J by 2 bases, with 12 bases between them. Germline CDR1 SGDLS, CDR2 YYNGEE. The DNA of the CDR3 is TGTGCCAGCAGCGTATCGGGGCTAGCTCAAGAGACCCAGTACTTC. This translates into CASSVSGLAQETQYF.

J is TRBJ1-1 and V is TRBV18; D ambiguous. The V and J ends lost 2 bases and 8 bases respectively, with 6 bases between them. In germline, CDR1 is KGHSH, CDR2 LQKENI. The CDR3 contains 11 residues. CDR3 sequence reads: CASSPGHEAFF. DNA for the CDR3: TGTGCCAGCTCACCAGGGCACGAAGCTTTCTTT.

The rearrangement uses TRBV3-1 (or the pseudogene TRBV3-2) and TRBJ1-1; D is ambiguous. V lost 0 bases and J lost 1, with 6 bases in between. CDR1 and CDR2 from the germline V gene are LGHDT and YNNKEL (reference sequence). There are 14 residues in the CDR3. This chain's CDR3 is CASSQDVGNTEAFF. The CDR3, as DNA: TGTGCCAGCAGCCAAGACGTGGGGAACACTGAAGCTTTCTTT.

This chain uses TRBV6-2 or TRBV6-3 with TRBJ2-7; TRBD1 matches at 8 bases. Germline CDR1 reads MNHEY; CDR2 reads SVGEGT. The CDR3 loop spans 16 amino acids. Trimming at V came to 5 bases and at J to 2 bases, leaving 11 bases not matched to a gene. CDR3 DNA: TGTGCCAGCAGTCTCAGTGACAGGGGAACGCCCTACGAGCAGTACTTC. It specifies CASSLSDRGTPYEQYF.

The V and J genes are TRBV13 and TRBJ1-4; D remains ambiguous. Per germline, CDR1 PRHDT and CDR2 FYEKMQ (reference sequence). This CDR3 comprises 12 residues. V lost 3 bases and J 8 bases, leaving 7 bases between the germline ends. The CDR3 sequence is CASSFGREKLFF. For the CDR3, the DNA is TGTGCCAGCAGCTTTGGAAGGGAAAAACTGTTTTTT.

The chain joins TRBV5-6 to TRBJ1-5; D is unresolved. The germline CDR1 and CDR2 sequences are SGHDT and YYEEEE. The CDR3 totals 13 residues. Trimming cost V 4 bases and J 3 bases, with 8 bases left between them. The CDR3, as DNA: TGTGCCAGCAGCGGAAAGAACAATCAGCCCCAGCATTTT. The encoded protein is CASSGKNNQPQHF.

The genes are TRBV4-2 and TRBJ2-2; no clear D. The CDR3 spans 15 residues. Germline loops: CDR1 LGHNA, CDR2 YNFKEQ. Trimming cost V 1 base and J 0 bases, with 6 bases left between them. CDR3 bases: TGTGCCAGCAGCCAAGGGTATGCGAACACCGGGGAGCTGTTTTTT. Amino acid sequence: CASSQGYANTGELFF.

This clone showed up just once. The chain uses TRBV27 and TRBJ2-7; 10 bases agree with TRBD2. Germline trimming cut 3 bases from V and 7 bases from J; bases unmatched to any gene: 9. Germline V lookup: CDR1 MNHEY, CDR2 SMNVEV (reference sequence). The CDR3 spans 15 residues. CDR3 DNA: TGTGCCAGCAGTTTCGTAGCGGGAGGTGAGGGAGAGCAGTACTTC. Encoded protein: CASSFVAGGEGEQYF.